The present entry profiles one TCR beta chain with its context. These data come from a study of T cell responses to AZD1222 COVID-19 vaccine. CDR1 is LNHDA and CDR2 is SQIVND in the germline V gene (reference sequence). The CDR3 contains 13 residues. V shed 3 bases and J shed 2 bases, with 7 bases lying between them. Sequencing used immunoSEQ multiplex PCR; TCRdb keeps in-frame clones, though not all of them. The repertoire holds just under 55,000 clones, with more than 70% as singletons. This specimen was peripheral blood, taken on day 0 of AZD1222 vaccination. This sequence was found in an adult in good health. The rearrangement joins TRBV19 to TRBJ2-5; no reliable D call. DNA for the CDR3: TGTGCCAGTAGTATCGGTGCTCAAGAGACCCAGTACTTC. It translates to CASSIGAQETQYF.